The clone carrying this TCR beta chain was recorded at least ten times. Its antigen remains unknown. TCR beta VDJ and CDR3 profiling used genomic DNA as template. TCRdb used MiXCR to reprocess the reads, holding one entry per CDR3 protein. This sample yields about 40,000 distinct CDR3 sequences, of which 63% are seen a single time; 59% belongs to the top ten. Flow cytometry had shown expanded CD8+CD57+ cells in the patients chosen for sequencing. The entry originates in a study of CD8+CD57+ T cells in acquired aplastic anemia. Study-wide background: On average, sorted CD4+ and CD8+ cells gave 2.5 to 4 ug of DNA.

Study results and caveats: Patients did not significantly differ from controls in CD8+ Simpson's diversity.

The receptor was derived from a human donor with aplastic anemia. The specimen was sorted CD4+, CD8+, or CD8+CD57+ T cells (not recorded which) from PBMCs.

The CDR3 loop reads CASSLKSNQPQHF. As DNA, the CDR3 is TGTGCCAGCAGCTTAAAGAGCAATCAGCCCCAGCATTTT. The genes are TRBV5-5 and TRBJ1-5; unclear D gene. The CDR3 length is 13 residues. Germline CDR1 reads SGHKS; CDR2 reads YYEKEE (reference sequence). The V end lost 2 bases, the J end lost 1 base, and 4 bases lay between the germline ends.